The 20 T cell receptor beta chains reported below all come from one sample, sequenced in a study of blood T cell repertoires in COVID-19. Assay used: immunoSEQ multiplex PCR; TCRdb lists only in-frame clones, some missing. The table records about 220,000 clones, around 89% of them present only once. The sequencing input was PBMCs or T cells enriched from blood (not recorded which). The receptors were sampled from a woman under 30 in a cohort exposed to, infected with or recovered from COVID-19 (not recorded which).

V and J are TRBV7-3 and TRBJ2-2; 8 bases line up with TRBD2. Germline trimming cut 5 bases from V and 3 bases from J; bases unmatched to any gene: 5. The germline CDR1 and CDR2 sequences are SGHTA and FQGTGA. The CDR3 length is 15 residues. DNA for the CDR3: TGTGCCAGCAGCCGTAGCGGGGAATACACCGGGGAGCTGTTTTTT. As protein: CASSRSGEYTGELFF.

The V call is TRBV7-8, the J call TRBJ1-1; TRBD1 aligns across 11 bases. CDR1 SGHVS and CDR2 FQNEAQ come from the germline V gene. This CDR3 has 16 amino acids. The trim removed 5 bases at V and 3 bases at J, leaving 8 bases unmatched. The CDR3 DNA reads TGTGCCAGCAGCACCGGGACAGGGGGTGGGTACACTGAAGCTTTCTTT. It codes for CASSTGTGGGYTEAFF.

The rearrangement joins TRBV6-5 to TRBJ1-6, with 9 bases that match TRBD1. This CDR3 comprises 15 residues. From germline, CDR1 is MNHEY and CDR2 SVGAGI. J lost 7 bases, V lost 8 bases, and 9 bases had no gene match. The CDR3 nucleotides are TGTGCCAGCCAGCCGGGACAGGGAGCAAATTCACCCCTCCACTTT. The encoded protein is CASQPGQGANSPLHF.

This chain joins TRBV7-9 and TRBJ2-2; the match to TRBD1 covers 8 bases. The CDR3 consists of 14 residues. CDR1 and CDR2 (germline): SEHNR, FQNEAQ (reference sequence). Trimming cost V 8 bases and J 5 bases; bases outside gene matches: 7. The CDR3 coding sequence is TGTGCCAGCTGGAAAGACAGGGGAACCGGGGAGCTGTTTTTT. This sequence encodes CASWKDRGTGELFF.

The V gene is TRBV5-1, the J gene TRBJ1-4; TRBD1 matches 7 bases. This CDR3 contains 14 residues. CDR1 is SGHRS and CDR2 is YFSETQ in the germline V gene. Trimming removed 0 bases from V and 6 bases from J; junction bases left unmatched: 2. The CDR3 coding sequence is TGCGCCAGCAGCTTGGATACAGGGGATGAAAAACTGTTTTTT. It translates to CASSLDTGDEKLFF.

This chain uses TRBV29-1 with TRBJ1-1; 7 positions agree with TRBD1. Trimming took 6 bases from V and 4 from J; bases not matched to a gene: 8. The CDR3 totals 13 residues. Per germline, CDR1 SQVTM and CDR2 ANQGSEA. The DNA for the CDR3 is TGCAGCGTCCGACAGGGAGGAGGCACTGAAGCTTTCTTT. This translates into CSVRQGGGTEAFF.

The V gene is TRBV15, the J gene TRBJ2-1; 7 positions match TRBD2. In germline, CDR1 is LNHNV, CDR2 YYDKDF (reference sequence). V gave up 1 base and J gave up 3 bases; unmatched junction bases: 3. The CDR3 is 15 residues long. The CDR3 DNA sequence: TGTGCCACCAGCAGAGGGAGCGGGGACTACAATGAGCAGTTCTTC. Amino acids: CATSRGSGDYNEQFF.

This chain's CDR3 is CASSQDGGASGSTDTQYF. The CDR3 nucleotides read TGTGCCAGCAGCCAAGATGGTGGGGCTAGCGGTAGCACAGATACGCAGTATTTT. The rearrangement uses TRBV3-1 (or the pseudogene TRBV3-2) and TRBJ2-3, with 7 bases identical to TRBD2. The V gene's germline CDR1 is LGHDT and CDR2 YNNKEL (reference sequence). This CDR3 has 18 residues. The V and J ends lost 0 bases and 0 bases, in that order; junction bases with no gene match: 9.

In DNA form, the CDR3 reads TGTGCCAGTATGGTGACAGGGGAGAACACTGAAGCTTTCTTT. Translation: CASMVTGENTEAFF. The J gene is TRBJ1-1, the V gene TRBV19; 8 bases align to TRBD1. The CDR3 has 14 residues. Trimming at V came to 7 bases and at J to 1 base, leaving 5 bases not matched to a gene. Germline V gene sequence: CDR1 LNHDA, CDR2 SQIVND (reference sequence).

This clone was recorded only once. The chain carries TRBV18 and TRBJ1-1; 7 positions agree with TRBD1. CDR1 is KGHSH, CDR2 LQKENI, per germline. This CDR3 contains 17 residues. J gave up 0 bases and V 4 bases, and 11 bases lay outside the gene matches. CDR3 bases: TGTGCCAGCTCACGGGTCCCCACAGGGGTAATGAACACTGAAGCTTTCTTT. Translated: CASSRVPTGVMNTEAFF. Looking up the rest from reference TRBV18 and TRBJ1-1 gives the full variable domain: NAGVMQNPRHLVRRRGQEARLRCSPMKGHSHVYWYRQLPEEGLKFMVYLQKENIIDESGMPKERFSAEFPKEGPSILRIQQVVRGDSAAYFCASSRVPTGVMNTEAFFGQGTRLTVV.

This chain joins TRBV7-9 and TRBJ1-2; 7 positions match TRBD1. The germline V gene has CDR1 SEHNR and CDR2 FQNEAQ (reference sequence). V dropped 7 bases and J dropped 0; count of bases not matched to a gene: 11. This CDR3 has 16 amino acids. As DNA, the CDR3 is TGTGCCAGCACCTCAAGAGGGGGCACCACTAACTATGGCTACACCTTC. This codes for CASTSRGGTTNYGYTF.

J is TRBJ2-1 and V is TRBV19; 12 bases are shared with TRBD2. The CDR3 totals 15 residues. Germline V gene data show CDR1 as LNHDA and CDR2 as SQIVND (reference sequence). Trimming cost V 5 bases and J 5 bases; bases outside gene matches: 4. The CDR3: CASSRTSGADNEQFF. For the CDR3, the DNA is TGTGCCAGTAGTCGGACTAGCGGGGCAGACAATGAGCAGTTCTTC.

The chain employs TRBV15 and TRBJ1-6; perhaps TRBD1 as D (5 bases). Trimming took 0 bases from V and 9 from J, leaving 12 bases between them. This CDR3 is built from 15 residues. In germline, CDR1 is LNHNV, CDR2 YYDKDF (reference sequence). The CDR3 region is CATSREGAPGSPLHF. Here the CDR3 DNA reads TGTGCCACCAGCAGAGAAGGGGCTCCCGGTTCACCCCTCCACTTT.

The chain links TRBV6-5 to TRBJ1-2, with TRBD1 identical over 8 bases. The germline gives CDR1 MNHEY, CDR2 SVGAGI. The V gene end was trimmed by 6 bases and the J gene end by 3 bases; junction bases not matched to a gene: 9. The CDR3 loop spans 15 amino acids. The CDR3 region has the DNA TGTGCCAGCAGGGCCGTCAGGGGACAGGACTATGGCTACACCTTC. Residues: CASRAVRGQDYGYTF.

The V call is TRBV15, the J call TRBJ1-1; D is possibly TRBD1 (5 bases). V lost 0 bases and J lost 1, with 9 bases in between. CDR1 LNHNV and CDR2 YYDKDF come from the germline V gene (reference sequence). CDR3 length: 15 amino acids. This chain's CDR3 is CATSREPRANTEAFF. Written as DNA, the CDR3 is TGTGCCACCAGCAGAGAACCCAGGGCGAACACTGAAGCTTTCTTT.

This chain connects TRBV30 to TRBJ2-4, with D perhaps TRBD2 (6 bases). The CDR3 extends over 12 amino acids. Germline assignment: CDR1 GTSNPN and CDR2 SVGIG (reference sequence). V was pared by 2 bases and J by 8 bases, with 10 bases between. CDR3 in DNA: TGTGCCTGGAGTATAGGGGAGGACATTCAGTACTTC. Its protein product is CAWSIGEDIQYF.

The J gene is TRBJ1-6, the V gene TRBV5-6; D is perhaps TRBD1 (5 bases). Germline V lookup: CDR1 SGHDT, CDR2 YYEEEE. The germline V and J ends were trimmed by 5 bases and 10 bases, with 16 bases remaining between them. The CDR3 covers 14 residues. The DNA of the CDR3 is TGTGCCAGCAGGGCGCAGGGATCAACCTCACCCCTCCACTTT. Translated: CASRAQGSTSPLHF.

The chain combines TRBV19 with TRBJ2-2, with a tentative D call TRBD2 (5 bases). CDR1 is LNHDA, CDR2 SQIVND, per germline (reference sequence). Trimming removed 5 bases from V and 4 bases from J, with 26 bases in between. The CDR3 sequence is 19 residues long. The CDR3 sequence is CASSLHIYRSGKGTGELFF. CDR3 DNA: TGTGCCAGTAGTCTACATATTTACCGGTCGGGAAAGGGCACCGGGGAGCTGTTTTTT.

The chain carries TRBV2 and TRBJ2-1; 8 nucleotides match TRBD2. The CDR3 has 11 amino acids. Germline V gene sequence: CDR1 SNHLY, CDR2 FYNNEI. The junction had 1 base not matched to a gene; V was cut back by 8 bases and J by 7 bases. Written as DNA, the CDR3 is TGTGCCAGCCGGGGGGGGAATGAGCAGTTCTTC. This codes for CASRGGNEQFF.

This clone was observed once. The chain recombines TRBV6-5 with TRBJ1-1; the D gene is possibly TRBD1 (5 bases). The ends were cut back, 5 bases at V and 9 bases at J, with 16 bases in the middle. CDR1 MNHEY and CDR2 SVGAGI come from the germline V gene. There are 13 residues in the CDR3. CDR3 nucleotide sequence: TGTGCCAGCAGTCGCCAGGGTTTTAGGCAAGCTTTCTTT. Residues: CASSRQGFRQAFF.